The clone carrying this TCR beta chain came up many times. This specimen comes from a study of T cells in Graves' hyperthyroidism and ophthalmopathy. TCR beta CDR3 region amplification was performed from RNA transcripts. The HTBI primer set served for first-round RT-PCR of the TCR CDR3. In TCRdb, the multiplex PCR reads were re-called with MiXCR into one record per CDR3 protein. Of 350,000 or so distinct CDR3 sequences in the sample, 15% to 20% are singletons; the top ten hold roughly a sixth. CDR1 and CDR2 (germline): LNHDA, SQIVND (reference sequence). J lost 6 bases, V lost 5 bases, and 12 bases had no gene match. The length of the CDR3 is 15 residues. Active moderate-to-severe ophthalmopathy, Clinical Activity Score at least 3, NOSPECS at least 4, under 3 months' duration. Researchers barred patients who had uncontrolled infection, other autoimmune disease, pregnancy or lactation. Fresh peripheral blood, 10 ml, yielded the PBMCs.

This sequence originates from a woman between 40 and 55 years old with Graves' ophthalmopathy. V usage is TRBV19 and J usage is TRBJ1-2; the match to TRBD1 covers 7 bases. Sequencing used blood. This CDR3 reads CASSPLSGTENGYTF. CDR3 sequence (DNA): TGTGCCAGTAGTCCCCTTTCCGGGACAGAGAATGGCTACACCTTC.